This entry lists 22 T cell receptor beta chains sequenced from one sample in a study of blood T cell repertoires in COVID-19. TCRdb's copy holds only in-frame clones and misses some; the assay was immunoSEQ multiplex PCR. The data contain over 250,000 clones, around 88% of them singletons. Sequencing input: peripheral blood. The receptors here all came from a woman in her 70s with COVID-19, enrolled during active disease.

V and J are TRBV24-1 and TRBJ1-3; the D gene is possibly TRBD1 (6 bases). The ends were cut back, 3 bases at V and 10 bases at J, with 21 bases in the middle. Germline CDR1 reads KGHDR; CDR2 reads SFDVKD. The CDR3 has 16 amino acids. CDR3 sequence reads: CATSDGTLGPAGTIYF. The CDR3 region has the DNA TGTGCCACCAGTGATGGGACACTGGGTCCAGCTGGGACCATATATTTT.

The chain combines TRBV5-1 with TRBJ1-2; TRBD1 aligns across 12 bases. The CDR3 is made up of 15 amino acids. CDR1 and CDR2 (germline): SGHRS, YFSETQ. After removal of 4 bases from V and 4 bases from J, the junction contained 5 bases not matched to a gene. Here the CDR3 reads CASSLGTGGAYGYTF. The CDR3 DNA reads TGCGCCAGCAGCCTCGGGACAGGGGGCGCCTATGGCTACACCTTC.

This clone came up once. V and J are TRBV6-6 and TRBJ2-3; a weak D match, TRBD2 (5 bases). Trimming took 4 bases from V and 0 from J, leaving 8 bases between them. The CDR3 is 14 residues long. From germline, CDR1 is MNHNY and CDR2 SVGAGI (reference sequence). CDR3 sequence (DNA): TGTGCCAGCAGTTTAGGACTCAGCACAGATACGCAGTATTTT. It is translated as CASSLGLSTDTQYF.

This clone came up once. The chain recombines TRBV28 with TRBJ1-1; D unclear. CDR3 length: 15 residues. V was cut by 5 bases and J by 0 bases, with 13 bases left in between. Germline V gene data show CDR1 as MDHEN and CDR2 as SYDVKM. This CDR3 is CASSPPSTVNTEAFF. CDR3 DNA: TGTGCCAGCAGTCCCCCGTCCACTGTGAACACTGAAGCTTTCTTT.

The chain has TRBV24-1 and TRBJ2-2; 8 bases agree with TRBD1. Germline V gene lookup returns CDR1 KGHDR and CDR2 SFDVKD. V gave up 4 bases and J gave up 5 bases; unmatched junction bases: 11. CDR3 length: 17 residues. The CDR3 spells CATSDRQGASWTGELFF. The CDR3 DNA sequence: TGTGCCACCAGTGACCGCCAGGGGGCTTCTTGGACCGGGGAGCTGTTTTTT.

The chain recombines TRBV6-5 with TRBJ1-5; D is perhaps TRBD1 (6 bases). CDR1 is MNHEY and CDR2 is SVGAGI in the germline V gene. The CDR3 is made up of 13 amino acids. Between the trimmed V and J ends, which lost 6 bases and 6 bases, there was a span of 12 bases. The CDR3 spells CASSYRESQPQHF. CDR3 nucleotide sequence: TGTGCCAGCAGCTACAGGGAGAGTCAGCCCCAGCATTTT.

The chain carries TRBV12-5 and TRBJ1-1, with a weak D call TRBD1 (6 bases). V was clipped by 3 bases and J by 0 bases, with 23 bases between them. CDR3 size: 19 residues. CDR1 is LGHNT and CDR2 is FRNRAP in the germline V gene. The CDR3: CASGFKPLGQFSMNTEAFF. DNA of the CDR3: TGTGCTAGTGGTTTCAAACCCCTTGGACAGTTTAGTATGAACACTGAAGCTTTCTTT.

This clone was seen only once. The chain has TRBV19 and TRBJ1-2; D is uncertain. The V and J ends lost 3 bases and 1 base respectively, with 15 bases between them. This CDR3 spans 16 amino acids. Germline V gene sequence: CDR1 LNHDA, CDR2 SQIVND (reference sequence). CDR3 DNA sequence: TGTGCCAGTAGTATCAAGACGGTTGCGGGTAACTATGGCTACACCTTC. Its protein is CASSIKTVAGNYGYTF.

V usage is TRBV11-2 and J usage is TRBJ2-5; 11 nucleotides line up with TRBD2. The V segment lost 4 bases and the J segment 1 base; nucleotides outside the gene matches: 5. The CDR3 contains 16 residues. Germline CDR1 reads SGHAT; CDR2 reads FQNNGV. CDR3 loop: CASSSNSGGVQETQYF. For the CDR3, the DNA is TGTGCCAGCAGCTCAAATAGCGGGGGGGTCCAAGAGACCCAGTACTTC.

This clone came up once. The rearrangement joins TRBV5-4 to TRBJ2-6, with D possibly being TRBD1 (5 bases). The CDR3 length is 17 residues. Germline-derived CDR1 and CDR2 are SGHNT and YYREEE (reference sequence). Trimming removed 1 base at V and 0 bases at J, with 11 bases between. As DNA, the CDR3 is TGTGCCAGCAGCTTGATAACAGGCACCTCTGGGGCCAACGTCCTGACTTTC. Its protein is CASSLITGTSGANVLTF.

This clone was observed a handful of times. V is TRBV27 and J is TRBJ1-5; a weak D match, TRBD1 (5 bases). CDR3 length: 13 amino acids. V was trimmed by 8 bases and J by 7 bases, leaving 15 bases between them. Looked up from germline, CDR1 is MNHEY and CDR2 is SMNVEV (reference sequence). The CDR3: CASQGRLGQPQHF. CDR3 bases: TGTGCCAGCCAGGGTCGCCTCGGACAGCCCCAGCATTTT.

This chain connects TRBV12-5 to TRBJ1-2, with D uncertain. Looked up from germline, CDR1 is LGHNT and CDR2 is FRNRAP. The CDR3 covers 13 residues. The V end was cut by 0 bases, the J end by 6 bases, with 8 bases between. The CDR3 bases are TGTGCTAGTGGTTTGGTACAATTGGATGGCTACACCTTC. As protein: CASGLVQLDGYTF.

The V call is TRBV7-9, the J call TRBJ1-2; TRBD1 matches 11 bases. Germline assignment: CDR1 SEHNR and CDR2 FQNEAQ (reference sequence). The CDR3 runs 15 residues. V lost 5 bases and J lost 3; bases outside the gene matches: 5. This chain's CDR3 is CASSAPGQGDYGYTF. As DNA, the CDR3 is TGTGCCAGCAGCGCACCGGGACAGGGGGACTATGGCTACACCTTC.

The genes are TRBV13 and TRBJ2-5; 8 positions match TRBD2. This CDR3 has 14 residues. Losses at the gene ends were 5 bases for V and 5 bases for J; bases not matched to a gene: 7. Germline V gene data show CDR1 as PRHDT and CDR2 as FYEKMQ (reference sequence). The CDR3: CASSHSGARETQYF. The CDR3 region has the DNA TGTGCCAGCAGCCATAGCGGGGCGAGGGAGACCCAGTACTTC.

The chain links TRBV7-9 to TRBJ1-1; 7 positions match TRBD1. The V segment lost 4 bases and the J segment 1 base; nucleotides outside the gene matches: 12. The germline V gene encodes CDR1 SEHNR and CDR2 FQNEAQ (reference sequence). The CDR3 has 17 amino acids. The CDR3 is CASSSRATGQKNTEAFF. The CDR3 DNA follows: TGTGCCAGCAGCTCAAGGGCCACGGGACAGAAGAACACTGAAGCTTTCTTT. Supplemented by reference TRBV7-9 and TRBJ1-1, the full variable domain reads DTGVSQNPRHKITKRGQNVTFRCDPISEHNRLYWYRQTLGQGPEFLTYFQNEAQLEKSRLLSDRFSAERPKGSFSTLEIQRTEQGDSAMYLCASSSRATGQKNTEAFFGQGTRLTVV.

The chain has TRBV10-3 and TRBJ1-6; tentative D call: TRBD1 (6 bases). Between the trimmed V and J ends, which lost 5 bases and 6 bases, there was a span of 11 bases. The CDR3 loop spans 14 amino acids. CDR1 and CDR2 (germline): ENHRY, SYGVKD. DNA of the CDR3: TGTGCCATCAGTCCCGGGACACTTAATTCACCCCTCCACTTT. Translated, it gives CAISPGTLNSPLHF.

V usage is TRBV7-2 and J usage is TRBJ2-7; D unresolved. CDR1 is SGHTA and CDR2 is FQGNSA in the germline V gene. The CDR3 sequence is 14 residues long. V was cut by 2 bases and J by 0 bases, with 8 bases left in between. CDR3 region: CASSLILSSYEQYF. CDR3 in DNA: TGTGCCAGCAGCTTAATTCTTAGCTCCTACGAGCAGTACTTC.

CDR3 residues: CASSQVHGANEKLFF. CDR3 DNA sequence: TGCGCCAGCAGCCAAGTCCACGGTGCTAATGAAAAACTGTTTTTT. The rearrangement uses TRBV4-1 and TRBJ1-4, with D uncertain. CDR1 and CDR2 (germline): MGHRA, YSYEKL. V lost 1 base, J lost 3 bases, and 9 bases lay in between. The CDR3 sequence is 15 residues long.

The chain has TRBV2 and TRBJ1-2; a weak D match, TRBD1 (5 bases). CDR1 SNHLY and CDR2 FYNNEI come from the germline V gene. The ends were cut back, 3 bases at V and 6 bases at J, with 11 bases in the middle. The CDR3 runs to 13 residues. In DNA form, the CDR3 reads TGTGCCAGCAGTGATTCCTCAGGGCATGGCTACACCTTC. It encodes CASSDSSGHGYTF.

The chain carries TRBV6-2 or TRBV6-3 and TRBJ2-7, with TRBD1 as a possible D gene (6 bases). The germline V gene has CDR1 MNHEY and CDR2 SVGEGT. Trimming left V 3 bases short and J 1 base short, with 13 bases between. The CDR3 is 15 amino acids. The CDR3, as DNA: TGTGCCAGCAGTTATAGGGGGAAGTGGTCCTACGAGCAGTACTTC. Residues: CASSYRGKWSYEQYF.

The count of this clone is one. The chain joins TRBV7-9 to TRBJ2-3, with 8 positions matching TRBD2. The V and J ends lost 0 bases and 3 bases, in that order; junction bases with no gene match: 5. This CDR3 has 16 residues. Per germline, CDR1 SEHNR and CDR2 FQNEAQ (reference sequence). The CDR3 spells CASSLATGGATDTQYF. For the CDR3, the DNA is TGTGCCAGCAGCTTAGCCACCGGGGGGGCAACAGATACGCAGTATTTT.

The CDR3 loop is CASTPGTGGYEQYF. For the CDR3, the DNA is TGTGCCAGCACTCCTGGGACAGGGGGCTACGAGCAGTACTTC. The chain joins TRBV9 to TRBJ2-7, with TRBD1 identical over 11 bases. Per the germline V gene, CDR1 is SGDLS and CDR2 is YYNGEE. The V and J ends lost 6 bases and 3 bases, in that order; junction bases with no gene match: 5. The CDR3 spans 14 residues.